These 24 T cell receptor beta chains share one sample of origin, sequenced in a study of T-cell reconstitution after alpha-beta-depleted transplantation in children. Unique molecular identifiers featured in how the TCRbeta library was prepared. MiXCR was run by TCRdb on the PCR reads, yielding one entry per CDR3 protein. Among around 500,000 distinct CDR3 sequences, 20% to 25% were seen once, and the ten largest hold roughly 15%. The specimen comprised PBMCs, mostly from graft donor cells, sampled 360 days after TCRalphabeta/CD19-depleted stem cell transplant. These receptors were obtained from a boy in the first two years of life who had a stem cell transplant for acute myeloid leukemia, so the T cells may come from the graft donor.

Points on this clonotype: It is unclear where the CDR3 begins or ends on the DNA, so no DNA is shown, and the CDR3 is as TCRdb lists it. The chain combines TRBV6-5 with TRBJ2-3; the table calls TRBD2, which could not be checked here. Both ends counted, the CDR3 spans 15 residues. Germline V lookup: CDR1 MNHEY, CDR2 SVGAGI. The chain's CDR3 is CASSTSRGEGDTQYF.

The rearrangement joins TRBV7-6 to TRBJ1-2, with 9 bases fitting TRBD1. The CDR3 is 15 residues long. Germline V gene lookup returns CDR1 SGHVS and CDR2 FNYEAQ. The V and J ends lost 3 bases and 7 bases, in that order; junction bases with no gene match: 9. CDR3 residues: CASSFGDGQGTGYTF. The CDR3 DNA reads TGTGCCAGCAGCTTTGGCGACGGACAGGGGACTGGCTACACCTTC.

The chain uses TRBV7-2 and TRBJ1-5, with D maybe TRBD1 (6 bases). The germline V and J ends were trimmed by 4 bases and 11 bases, with 15 bases remaining between them. Per the germline V gene, CDR1 is SGHTA and CDR2 is FQGNSA. This CDR3 is 13 amino acids long. CDR3 protein: CASSSLKGETQHF. Written as DNA, the CDR3 is TGTGCCAGCAGCTCTTTGAAGGGGGAAACCCAGCATTTT.

This clonotype was observed many times. V and J are TRBV28 and TRBJ2-7; D perhaps matches TRBD2 (6 bases). The V gene's germline CDR1 is MDHEN and CDR2 SYDVKM. Trimming took 4 bases from V and 2 from J, leaving 33 bases between them. The CDR3 is 21 amino acids. CDR3 DNA: TGTGCCAGCAGTTCGGAAATGCATGCCTGGACTACGCCAACAATCACCTACGAGCAGTACGTC. This codes for CASSSEMHAWTTPTITYEQYV.

This clonotype has at least ten counts. The junction shows a germline mismatch at one end, possibly a read error. The chain has TRBV12-3 or TRBV12-4 and TRBJ1-1, with no clear D. The CDR3 has 13 residues. As DNA, the CDR3 is TGTGCCAGTAGTTTCTCTATGAACACTGAAGCTTTCTTT. Encoded protein: CASSFSMNTEAFF.

The CDR3 DNA is TGCAGCGTTGCCCGAAGGGACAGCACCTACGAGCAGTACTTC. It codes for CSVARRDSTYEQYF. This sequence joins TRBV29-1 and TRBJ2-7, with 7 bases identical to TRBD1. Germline CDR1 and CDR2: SQVTM and ANQGSEA. This CDR3 spans 14 amino acids. J gave up 2 bases and V 4 bases, and 8 bases lay outside the gene matches.

The gene calls are TRBV7-9 and TRBJ2-5; D remains unclear. V lost 6 bases and J lost 1, with 9 bases in between. The length of the CDR3 is 13 residues. Germline loops: CDR1 SEHNR, CDR2 FQNEAQ (reference sequence). DNA for the CDR3: TGTGCCAGCAGTCCCAGGCTCCAAGAGACCCAGTACTTC. Translating it yields CASSPRLQETQYF.

This clonotype was counted ten times or more. The J gene is TRBJ1-3, the V gene TRBV12-3 or TRBV12-4, with D maybe TRBD1 (5 bases). Trimming removed 6 bases from V and 0 bases from J, with 12 bases in between. This CDR3 region has 15 residues. Written as DNA, the CDR3 is TGTGCCAGCAGCCCAACGGGGGGCTCTGGAAACACCATATATTTT. This translates into CASSPTGGSGNTIYF.

This clonotype was seen at least ten times. The gene calls are TRBV29-1 and TRBJ2-4; D uncertain. Germline CDR1 SQVTM, CDR2 ANQGSEA. The V end was cut by 4 bases, the J end by 8 bases, with 9 bases between. This CDR3 is built from 11 residues. The CDR3 coding sequence is TGCAGCGTTGCTGAGTTGGACATTCAGTACTTC. Its translation: CSVAELDIQYF.

This clonotype was found many times. This sequence joins TRBV25-1 and TRBJ2-1; D unresolved. Germline-derived CDR1 and CDR2 are MGHDK and SYGVNS. The germline V and J ends were trimmed by 7 bases and 1 base, with 8 bases remaining between them. The CDR3 sequence is 13 residues long. The CDR3 spells CASTRGSYNEQFF. The CDR3 DNA is TGTGCCAGCACGCGCGGTTCCTACAATGAGCAGTTCTTC.

CDR3 bases: TGTGCCAGCAAAATCCGCCTAGGTCAGCCCCAGCATTTT. It is translated as CASKIRLGQPQHF. The V call is TRBV6-6, the J call TRBJ1-5; no clear D. V lost 7 bases and J 6 bases, leaving 13 bases between the germline ends. The CDR3 is 13 amino acids. Germline V CDR1 and CDR2: MNHNY, SVGAGI (reference sequence).

The V call is TRBV19, the J call TRBJ2-3, with no clear D. The CDR3 totals 14 residues. Germline V lookup: CDR1 LNHDA, CDR2 SQIVND (reference sequence). V lost 3 bases, J lost 3 bases, and 10 bases lay in between. This CDR3 reads CASSMGYPTDTQYF. CDR3 DNA: TGTGCCAGTAGTATGGGGTACCCTACAGATACGCAGTATTTT.

The rearrangement joins TRBV10-3 to TRBJ2-7; D might be TRBD1 (6 bases). The germline CDR1 and CDR2 sequences are ENHRY and SYGVKD. Trimming shortened V by 4 bases and J by 1 base, and 11 bases separated the two germline ends. The CDR3 contains 14 residues. CDR3: CAISGNRASYEQYF. CDR3 in DNA: TGTGCCATCAGTGGTAACAGGGCTTCCTACGAGCAGTACTTC.

This clonotype turned up a few times. V and J are TRBV11-2 and TRBJ1-5; 9 bases match TRBD1. V lost 4 bases to trimming and J lost 1 base; unmatched junction nucleotides: 11. The CDR3 covers 18 residues. Germline V gene sequence: CDR1 SGHAT, CDR2 FQNNGV. CDR3 residues: CASSSGTGTHRSNQPQHF. CDR3 sequence (DNA): TGTGCCAGCAGCTCCGGGACAGGGACACATAGGAGCAATCAGCCCCAGCATTTT.

The rearrangement joins TRBV7-8 to TRBJ2-5; TRBD1 agrees at 7 bases. Germline values: CDR1 SGHVS, CDR2 FQNEAQ. CDR3 length equals 16 residues. The J segment lost 2 bases and the V segment lost 2 bases, leaving 8 bases of the junction unmatched. CDR3 nucleotides: TGTGCCAGCAGCTTACTATCCCGGGACAGTCAAGAGACCCAGTACTTC. As protein: CASSLLSRDSQETQYF.

This clonotype was seen a handful of times. This sequence joins TRBV20-1 and TRBJ2-7; TRBD2 matches at 8 bases. Germline V gene sequence: CDR1 DFQATT, CDR2 SNEGSKA (reference sequence). With 6 bases clipped from V and 7 bases from J, the junction kept 11 bases outside the gene matches. This CDR3 is 13 amino acids long. CDR3 residues: CSASRGGGWEQYF. CDR3 DNA sequence: TGCAGTGCGTCCCGGGGGGGAGGGTGGGAGCAGTACTTC.

V is TRBV28 and J is TRBJ2-4; D call uncertain. V shed 5 bases and J shed 1 base, with 9 bases lying between them. Germline V gives CDR1 MDHEN, CDR2 SYDVKM. CDR3 length: 14 residues. Here the CDR3 DNA reads TGTGCCAGCAGTCCCGACGAGGCCAAAAACATTCAGTACTTC. Translation gives CASSPDEAKNIQYF.

The chain combines TRBV27 with TRBJ1-3; tentatively, D is TRBD1 (6 bases). From germline, CDR1 is MNHEY and CDR2 SMNVEV (reference sequence). Trimming left V 5 bases short and J 0 bases short, with 14 bases between. The CDR3 is made up of 16 amino acids. In nucleotides, the CDR3 is TGTGCCAGCAGTCCCACAGGGCGCCACTCTGGAAACACCATATATTTT. Translating gives CASSPTGRHSGNTIYF.

In its sample, this clonotype was seen many times. The genes are TRBV10-3 and TRBJ2-5; D not resolved. The germline V and J ends were trimmed by 0 bases and 5 bases, with 10 bases remaining between them. This CDR3 is built from 14 residues. Germline V gives CDR1 ENHRY, CDR2 SYGVKD. The chain's CDR3 is CAISESRGRETQYF. The CDR3 region has the DNA TGTGCCATCAGTGAGTCGAGAGGCAGGGAGACCCAGTACTTC.

The chain carries TRBV7-8 and TRBJ2-1, with 12 positions matching TRBD2. Germline CDR1 is SGHVS and CDR2 is FQNEAQ. The CDR3 has 16 residues. The J segment lost 5 bases and the V segment lost 5 bases, leaving 7 bases of the junction unmatched. Here the CDR3 DNA reads TGTGCCAGCAGCCATGCCCGGACTAGCGGGAACAATGAGCAGTTCTTC. It codes for CASSHARTSGNNEQFF.

V and J are TRBV5-1 and TRBJ1-1, with a tentative D call TRBD1 (5 bases). The CDR3 contains 14 residues. The ends were cut back, 5 bases at V and 6 bases at J, with 17 bases in the middle. In germline, CDR1 is SGHRS, CDR2 YFSETQ. CDR3 residues: CASSYGTLGSEAFF. CDR3 in DNA: TGCGCCAGCAGTTACGGGACCCTGGGCTCTGAAGCTTTCTTT. Full variable domain (outside the CDR3, taken from reference TRBV5-1 and TRBJ1-1): KAGVTQTPRYLIKTRGQQVTLSCSPISGHRSVSWYQQTPGQGLQFLFEYFSETQRNKGNFPGRFSGRQFSNSRSEMNVSTLELGDSALYLCASSYGTLGSEAFFGQGTRLTVV.

This clonotype was seen at least ten times. The V and J genes are TRBV7-9 and TRBJ1-1, with D uncertain. Trimming removed 2 bases at V and 7 bases at J, with 8 bases between. Germline lookup yields CDR1 SEHNR and CDR2 FQNEAQ (reference sequence). This CDR3 contains 12 residues. The CDR3 DNA reads as TGTGCCAGCAGCTTATGGCAGTTTGAAGCTTTCTTT. Its protein is CASSLWQFEAFF.

The gene calls are TRBV29-1 and TRBJ1-1; no reliable D call. The CDR3 runs 18 residues. V lost 7 bases to trimming and J lost 3 bases, with 30 bases between them. The V gene's germline CDR1 is SQVTM and CDR2 ANQGSEA. The CDR3 coding sequence is TGCAGCGCTCCCCCGGAGGAACTGGGCTATGAGGCGTACACTGAAGCTTTCTTT. Its translation: CSAPPEELGYEAYTEAFF.

This clonotype was recorded a few times. This chain links TRBV25-1 with TRBJ2-1; 8 positions match TRBD2. The CDR3 covers 14 residues. Germline lookup yields CDR1 MGHDK and CDR2 SYGVNS. V was pared by 4 bases and J by 5 bases, with 4 bases of the junction left unmatched. The CDR3 DNA follows: TGTGCCAGCAGTGTAGCGGGGACTAACAATGAGCAGTTCTTC. It is translated as CASSVAGTNNEQFF.